The clone carrying this T cell receptor beta chain is a singleton in its sample. This entry comes from a study of sequential checkpoint blockade in melanoma. This table comes from immunoSEQ multiplex PCR, and its TCRdb copy is limited to in-frame clones, with some not included. Here the sample spans tens of thousands of clones, 30% to 40% being singletons. Treatment specified: randomized to nivolumab then ipilimumab (arm A) or the reverse (arm B). CDR3 size: 15 residues. V was cut by 3 bases and J by 5 bases, with 14 bases left in between. The germline V gene has CDR1 LNHDA and CDR2 SQIVND (reference sequence).

The material was tumor tissue (inferred from file names), obtained from a patient given nivolumab and ipilimumab in sequence. The sequence derives from a human donor with melanoma. V and J are TRBV19 and TRBJ2-1; the D is unclear. CDR3 DNA sequence: TGTGCCAGTAGTATTTCGGTAGGAAGGAACAATGAGCAGTTCTTC. This gives the protein CASSISVGRNNEQFF.